Sequencing of this TCR beta chain was carried out in a study of T cells in Graves' hyperthyroidism and ophthalmopathy. For the study at large: The initial diagnosis was the point when peripheral blood was collected, ahead of any treatment.

Amplification targeted TCR beta CDR3 regions from RNA transcripts. Researchers ran a first-round RT-PCR on the TCR CDR3 using the HTBI primer set. One entry per CDR3 protein results from TCRdb running MiXCR on the multiplex PCR reads. This sample yields roughly 280,000 distinct CDR3 sequences, of which 22% are seen a single time; around two thirds belongs to the top ten. PBMCs were sourced from roughly 10 ml fresh peripheral blood. This clonotype was recorded at least ten times. Germline-derived CDR1 and CDR2 are SGHAT and FQNNGV. This CDR3 region has 14 residues. Trimming shortened V by 5 bases and J by 1 base, and 12 bases separated the two germline ends.

This receptor was identified in a man aged 25 to 40 with Graves' ophthalmopathy. The genes are TRBV11-2 and TRBJ2-7; D is possibly TRBD1 (6 bases). Material for sequencing was blood. In nucleotides, the CDR3 is TGTGCCAGCAGCCGAATACAGGGTTCCTACGAGCAGTACTTC. This codes for CASSRIQGSYEQYF.